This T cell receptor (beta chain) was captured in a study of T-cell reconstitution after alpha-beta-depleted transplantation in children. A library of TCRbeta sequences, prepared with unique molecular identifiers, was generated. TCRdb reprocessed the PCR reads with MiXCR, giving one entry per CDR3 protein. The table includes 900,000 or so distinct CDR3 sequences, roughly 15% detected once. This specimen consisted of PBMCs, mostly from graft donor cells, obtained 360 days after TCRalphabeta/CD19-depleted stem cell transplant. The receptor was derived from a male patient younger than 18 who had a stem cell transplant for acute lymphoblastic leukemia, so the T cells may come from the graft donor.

CDR3 DNA: TGTGCCAGCGGGACAGGAAGGCCCTACGAGCAGTACTTC. Its translation is CASGTGRPYEQYF. The chain carries TRBV25-1 and TRBJ2-7, with 8 nucleotides matching TRBD1. The J segment lost 2 bases and the V segment lost 8 bases, leaving 5 bases of the junction unmatched. Per germline, CDR1 MGHDK and CDR2 SYGVNS. This CDR3 contains 13 residues.